The rows below give T cell receptor beta chains drawn from one sample of a study of human T cells and chemical hapten exposure. A single record per CDR3 protein comes from TCRdb applying MiXCR to the RACE reads. The repertoire holds 350,000 or so distinct CDR3 sequences, with roughly 6.9% as singletons. Here the sequenced sample was whole blood, taken in connection with sensitization to the hapten diphenylcyclopropenone (DPC). The source of these receptors is a woman under 30 with alopecia areata. Some clones in this sample may be carry-over from other donors' samples. CDR3s include the opening cysteine and the closing phenylalanine or tryptophan. A D gene is named only where the DNA matches it firmly. Some rows mark clone size as missing; the rest say once, few, many or name a class of expanded clone.

D	size	V	length	J	DNA	CDR3
-	many	TRBV12-3/TRBV12-4	12	TRBJ2-1	TGTGCCAGCAGCCCGACCCGTCGTGAGCAGTTCTTC	CASSPTRREQFF
-	-	TRBV12-5	14	TRBJ2-5	TGTGCTAGTGGTTTGCCCCAGGCCCAAGAGAACCAGTACTTC	CASGLPQAQENQYF
-	few	TRBV5-5	13	TRBJ1-1	TGTGCCAGCAGCTTGCTCAGCTGGACTGAAGCTTTCTTT	CASSLLSWTEAFF
-	-	TRBV7-2	15	TRBJ1-5	TGTGCCAGCAGCTTAAGACGGAATAGCAATCAGCCCCAGCATTTT	CASSLRRNSNQPQHF
-	few	TRBV4-3	16	TRBJ2-3	TGCGCCAGCAGCCAAGATATTGTCCGGCTGACAGATACGCAGTATTTT	CASSQDIVRLTDTQYF
-	-	TRBV2	14	TRBJ1-2	TGTGCCAGCAGTGAATTAGGACAAAGCTATGGCTACACCTTC	CASSELGQSYGYTF
-	many	TRBV7-9	17	TRBJ2-7	TGTGCCAGCAGCTTATGGGACATTCTATCAGTCGGATACGAGCAGTACTTC	CASSLWDILSVGYEQYF
-	many	TRBV5-1	13	TRBJ1-6	TGCGCCAGCAGCTTTGGACCTAATTCACCCCTCCACTTT	CASSFGPNSPLHF
TRBD1	many	TRBV6-5	12	TRBJ2-1	TGTGCCAGCAGTTACCGACAGGGCGAGCAGTTCTTC	CASSYRQGEQFF
-	-	TRBV24-1	16	TRBJ2-1	TGTGCCACCAGTGATTCTCAGGGGACTACCTACAATGAGCAGTTCTTC	CATSDSQGTTYNEQFF
TRBD1	few	TRBV7-3	14	TRBJ1-1	TGTGCCAGCAGCGCGACAGGGGGAGCGTCTGAAGCTTTCTTT	CASSATGGASEAFF
-	-	TRBV14	13	TRBJ1-1	TGTGCCAGCAGCCAAGTAGGGGCAGGGAAAGCTTTCTTT	CASSQVGAGKAFF
-	few	TRBV2	14	TRBJ2-1	TGTGCCAGCAGTGAATTGGTCTCGCTCGGTGAGCAGTTCTTC	CASSELVSLGEQFF
-	-	TRBV9	16	TRBJ2-3	TGTGCCAGCAGCTCAGGACTGGCTACTAGCACAGATACGCAGTATTTT	CASSSGLATSTDTQYF
-	-	TRBV12-3/TRBV12-4	15	TRBJ2-1	TGTGCCAGCAGTCCCGCGGACTCCCCCGAACATGAGCAGTTCTTC	CASSPADSPEHEQFF
-	-	TRBV6-1	15	TRBJ1-5	TGTGCCAGCAGCGGGGCTGGGCAGAACAATCAGCCCCAGCATTTT	CASSGAGQNNQPQHF
-	few	TRBV7-2	14	TRBJ1-5	TGTGCCAGCAGCGTCGCAGGGATGGATCAGCCCCAGCATTTT	CASSVAGMDQPQHF
TRBD2	many	TRBV4-2	16	TRBJ2-3	TGTGCCAGCAGCCAAGATTTCGGACTAGGGGATTGGTCGCAGTATTTT	CASSQDFGLGDWSQYF
-	-	TRBV5-1	14	TRBJ2-6	TGCGCCAGCAGCCTCAGTCGAGGGGCCAACGTCCTGACTTTC	CASSLSRGANVLTF
TRBD1	many	TRBV6-2/TRBV6-3	13	TRBJ2-7	TGTGCCAGCTTGCGACAGGGGCCCTACGAGCAGTACTTC	CASLRQGPYEQYF
TRBD1	few	TRBV12-3/TRBV12-4	15	TRBJ2-3	TGTGCCAGCAGTTTGGGACAGGTCCTAAGGGATACGCAGTATTTT	CASSLGQVLRDTQYF
TRBD1	-	TRBV7-9	15	TRBJ1-6	TGTGCCAGCAGCCCCCGACAGGGACATAATTCACCCCTCCACTTT	CASSPRQGHNSPLHF
-	few	TRBV6-5	17	TRBJ1-4	TGTGCCAGCAGTTACTCGAGTGGAGGGAGACCTAATGAAAAACTGTTTTTT	CASSYSSGGRPNEKLFF
TRBD2	many	TRBV20-1	14	TRBJ2-1	TGCAGTTCCTTAGCGGGGGATTCCTACAATGAGCAGTTCTTC	CSSLAGDSYNEQFF
-	-	TRBV29-1	14	TRBJ1-1	TGCAGCGTTGAATTAGGATCTTTGAACACTGAAGCTTTCTTT	CSVELGSLNTEAFF
TRBD1	few	TRBV7-3	14	TRBJ2-7	TGTGCCAGCAGCTCCGACAGGGGGCCCTACGAGCAGTACTTC	CASSSDRGPYEQYF
-	-	TRBV7-6	16	TRBJ1-4	TGTGCCAGCAGCTTAGGCAGTTCTGCAACTAATGAAAAACTGTTTTTT	CASSLGSSATNEKLFF
TRBD1	few	TRBV7-9	16	TRBJ1-2	TGTGCCAGCAGCTTCCTTCTGGGACAGGGGGCGGCTGGCTACACCTTC	CASSFLLGQGAAGYTF
TRBD1	few	TRBV4-3	13	TRBJ1-3	TGCGCCAGCAGCCCGGGGACAGCAAACACCATATATTTT	CASSPGTANTIYF
TRBD1	-	TRBV12-3/TRBV12-4	15	TRBJ1-5	TGTGCCAGCAGAACGGGACAGGGATCGGGTCAGCCCCAGCATTTT	CASRTGQGSGQPQHF
-	many	TRBV6-5	13	TRBJ2-7	TGTGCCAGCAGCCAACTCCTTGTGGGTGAGCAGTACTTC	CASSQLLVGEQYF
-	many	TRBV20-1	14	TRBJ2-3	TGCAGTGCTAGGGTTAGCGAATACACAGATACGCAGTATTTT	CSARVSEYTDTQYF
TRBD2	-	TRBV9	14	TRBJ2-3	TGTGCCAGCGGCGGGGGGCCTTACACAGATACGCAGTATTTT	CASGGGPYTDTQYF
TRBD2	many	TRBV12-3/TRBV12-4	15	TRBJ2-4	TGTGCCAGCAGTTTAGGTGCGGGGGTGGGAAACATTCAGTACTTC	CASSLGAGVGNIQYF
TRBD1	medium-sized	TRBV6-5	14	TRBJ1-4	TGTGCCAGCAGCCCGACAGGGCTGAATGAAAAACTGTTTTTT	CASSPTGLNEKLFF
-	many	TRBV29-1	11	TRBJ1-2	TGCAGCGTTGACGGGGGTGGTGGCTACACCTTC	CSVDGGGGYTF
-	many	TRBV4-1	13	TRBJ2-3	TGCGCCAGCAGCTTACGAGGGGCAGATACGCAGTATTTT	CASSLRGADTQYF
TRBD2	many	TRBV28	12	TRBJ2-3	TGTGCCAGCAGGTTCCTAGCGGGGGAGCGGTATTTT	CASRFLAGERYF
-	many	TRBV28	13	TRBJ2-3	TGTGCCAGCAGTTTAAACTATCTAGGTGGGCAGTATTTT	CASSLNYLGGQYF
-	few	TRBV4-3	15	TRBJ2-5	TGCGCCAGCAGCCAAGCGCCTCCTGAGCAAGAGACCCAGTACTTC	CASSQAPPEQETQYF
-	-	TRBV27	13	TRBJ2-7	TGTGCCAGCAGTAGAGGTCCCTGGGGGGAGCAGTACTTC	CASSRGPWGEQYF
-	few	TRBV6-6	15	TRBJ2-5	TGTGCCAGCAGTTACGTGAGGGGGGCTATGGAGACCCAGTACTTC	CASSYVRGAMETQYF
-	many	TRBV9	17	TRBJ1-3	TGTGCCAGCAGCGTAGGTATCGCAGGCCTCTCTGGAAACACCATATATTTT	CASSVGIAGLSGNTIYF
-	few	TRBV5-6	13	TRBJ1-2	TGTGCCAGCAGCTCACATTCACAGGTTGGCTACACCTTC	CASSSHSQVGYTF
-	few	TRBV5-1	13	TRBJ1-2	TGCGCCAGCAGCCGGGGGAATGACTATGGCTACACCTTC	CASSRGNDYGYTF
TRBD1	many	TRBV6-2/TRBV6-3	13	TRBJ2-3	TGTGCCAGCAGTTGGGCAGGGGGAGATACGCAGTATTTT	CASSWAGGDTQYF
-	many	TRBV20-1	14	TRBJ1-1	TGCAGTGCTCCCCAGGGACTGGGTGACACTGAAGCTTTCTTT	CSAPQGLGDTEAFF
-	few	TRBV7-2	13	TRBJ1-2	TGTGCCAGCAGCTTAGATCAGGTGGCTGGCTACACCTTC	CASSLDQVAGYTF
-	-	TRBV6-5	12	TRBJ1-1	TGTGCCAGCAAAAGGCCCAACACTGAAGCTTTCTTT	CASKRPNTEAFF
-	many	TRBV4-2	16	TRBJ1-2	TGTGCCAGCAGCCAAGATCGCGACAGGTTGCACTATGGCTACACCTTC	CASSQDRDRLHYGYTF
-	-	TRBV11-1	14	TRBJ2-1	TGTGCCAGCAGCGGAGGGGGGCCTTCCAATGAGCAGTTCTTC	CASSGGGPSNEQFF
-	few	TRBV3-1	13	TRBJ2-2	TGTGCCAGCGTTCAGGGTTGGACCGGGGAGCTGTTTTTT	CASVQGWTGELFF
-	many	TRBV12-5	13	TRBJ2-3	TGTGCTAGTGGTTCGCGGACCCCCCATCCTCAGTATTTT	CASGSRTPHPQYF
-	-	TRBV12-3/TRBV12-4	14	TRBJ2-3	TGTGCCAGCAGTTACAGGGAGGGCACAGATACGCAGTATTTT	CASSYREGTDTQYF
-	many	TRBV7-9	13	TRBJ2-3	TGTGCCAGCAGCCCCCCCCCCACAGATACGCAGTATTTT	CASSPPPTDTQYF
TRBD1	many	TRBV6-5	17	TRBJ1-5	TGTGCCAGCAGTCAGGGGACAGGGGGCGAAAGCAATCAGCCCCAGCATTTT	CASSQGTGGESNQPQHF
TRBD2	-	TRBV20-1	17	TRBJ2-6	TGCAGTGCTAGCTTAGGGCTAGCGGGGCTTGGGGCCAACGTCCTGACTTTC	CSASLGLAGLGANVLTF